The 29 T cell receptor beta chains given below trace back to one sample, sequenced in a study of shared clonotypes between healthy human individuals (dated by TCRdb to between 2020 and 2021). Library construction relied on the immunoSEQ multiplex PCR assay. The immuneACCESS repertoire file appears here via TCRdb, limited to in-frame rearrangements. These files lack a portion of the clones; in checked studies, under half of the deficit traces to unresolved V genes, and the cause of the others is not known. The table for this sample lists about 980,000 clones; 76% of them were counted only once. The ten largest clonotypes hold over 1.3% of the sample. The specimen was memory CD4+ T cells sorted from blood. The meaning of the sample's cell subset or site label: CD45RA-negative fraction. The receptors originated from a man aged 18 to 30 in good health.

The chain has TRBV10-3 and TRBJ2-7, with 8 bases that match TRBD2. This CDR3 spans 13 amino acids. Germline CDR1 is ENHRY and CDR2 is SYGVKD. After removal of 5 bases from V and 2 bases from J, the junction contained 2 bases not matched to a gene. The CDR3 bases are TGTGCCATCAGTCTAGCGGGCACCTACGAGCAGTACTTC. Translation: CAISLAGTYEQYF.

This rearrangement joins TRBV7-2 to TRBJ1-5; tentatively, D is TRBD1 (5 bases). The ends were cut back, 1 base at V and 1 base at J, with 14 bases in the middle. The CDR3 has 17 amino acids. Germline loops: CDR1 SGHTA, CDR2 FQGNSA. For the CDR3, the DNA is TGTGCCAGCAGCTTAGGGGGGGTGGGACGCAGCAATCAGCCCCAGCATTTT. Amino acid sequence: CASSLGGVGRSNQPQHF.

The chain couples TRBV5-1 to TRBJ2-2, with D possibly matching TRBD2 (6 bases). V was clipped by 4 bases and J by 5 bases, with 15 bases between them. Germline V gene data show CDR1 as SGHRS and CDR2 as YFSETQ. This CDR3 spans 15 amino acids. The CDR3 spells CASSIGTPPTGELFF. The CDR3 region has the DNA TGCGCCAGCAGCATAGGGACTCCACCAACCGGGGAGCTGTTTTTT.

The CDR3 here is CASSDQGTPYGYTF. In DNA, the CDR3 is TGCGCCAGCAGTGACCAGGGAACCCCATATGGCTACACCTTC. This rearrangement joins TRBV5-1 to TRBJ1-2; maybe TRBD1 (5 bases). The V gene lost 5 bases and the J gene lost 5 bases, with 16 bases spanning the gap. The CDR3 has 14 residues. Germline CDR1 SGHRS, CDR2 YFSETQ. Using reference TRBV5-1 and TRBJ1-2 for the parts outside the CDR3, the full variable domain is KAGVTQTPRYLIKTRGQQVTLSCSPISGHRSVSWYQQTPGQGLQFLFEYFSETQRNKGNFPGRFSGRQFSNSRSEMNVSTLELGDSALYLCASSDQGTPYGYTFGSGTRLTVV.

The count of this clone is one. V usage is TRBV2 and J usage is TRBJ1-2; tentative D call: TRBD1 (6 bases). The CDR3 extends over 13 amino acids. With 6 bases removed from V and 3 bases from J, the gap between germline ends came to 11 bases. Germline loops: CDR1 SNHLY, CDR2 FYNNEI. The CDR3, as DNA: TGTGCCAGCAGCCTCCGACAGGACTATGGCTACACCTTC. This translates into CASSLRQDYGYTF.

The chain has TRBV4-3 and TRBJ1-4; no clear D gene. With 0 bases removed from V and 5 bases from J, the gap between germline ends came to 16 bases. Germline CDR1 is LGHNA and CDR2 is YSLEER. This CDR3 is built from 17 residues. This CDR3 reads CASSQDWSSNGNEKLFF. In DNA, the CDR3 is TGCGCCAGCAGCCAAGATTGGTCCTCGAACGGGAATGAAAAACTGTTTTTT.

The chain joins TRBV5-1 to TRBJ2-5; weak D call: TRBD1 (6 bases). From germline, CDR1 is SGHRS and CDR2 YFSETQ. Between the trimmed V and J ends, which lost 2 bases and 5 bases, there was a span of 19 bases. The CDR3 spans 16 residues. CDR3 residues: CASSFTWDTRWETQYF. The CDR3 coding sequence is TGCGCCAGCAGCTTTACCTGGGACACGCGATGGGAGACCCAGTACTTC.

V is TRBV19 and J is TRBJ2-1; D is perhaps TRBD2 (6 bases). CDR1 and CDR2 from the germline V gene are LNHDA and SQIVND (reference sequence). The V end was cut by 10 bases, the J end by 2 bases, with 15 bases between. CDR3 length: 14 amino acids. CDR3 sequence reads: CATGAGLTYNEQFF. Written as DNA, the CDR3 is TGTGCCACCGGAGCGGGTCTAACCTACAATGAGCAGTTCTTC.

This chain links TRBV27 with TRBJ2-4, with D unclear. Germline-derived CDR1 and CDR2 are MNHEY and SMNVEV (reference sequence). Trimming removed 4 bases from V and 0 bases from J, with 7 bases in between. CDR3 length: 14 residues. The CDR3 here is CASSSSLAKNIQYF. The CDR3 nucleotides read TGTGCCAGCAGTTCCTCTCTAGCCAAAAACATTCAGTACTTC.

This chain uses TRBV7-2 with TRBJ1-6, with a tentative D call TRBD1 (5 bases). Germline V gene sequence: CDR1 SGHTA, CDR2 FQGNSA. The CDR3 is made up of 12 amino acids. Trimming took 7 bases from V and 7 from J, leaving 8 bases between them. CDR3 sequence reads: CASIWGNSPLHF. The CDR3 DNA is TGTGCCAGCATCTGGGGGAATTCACCCCTCCACTTT.

This clone was picked up one time. The chain joins TRBV11-2 to TRBJ1-1, with 11 positions matching TRBD1. With V trimmed by 0 bases and J by 6 bases, 0 bases remained unmatched. The CDR3 consists of 14 residues. Looked up from germline, CDR1 is SGHAT and CDR2 is FQNNGV. CDR3 sequence: CASSLEGQGAEAFF. CDR3 bases: TGTGCCAGCAGCTTAGAGGGACAGGGGGCTGAAGCTTTCTTT. The whole variable domain, filled in from reference TRBV11-2 and TRBJ1-1, reads EAGVAQSPRYKIIEKRQSVAFWCNPISGHATLYWYQQILGQGPKLLIQFQNNGVVDDSQLPKDRFSAERLKGVDSTLKIQPAKLEDSAVYLCASSLEGQGAEAFFGQGTRLTVV.

The chain joins TRBV7-9 to TRBJ2-1; D gene unclear. CDR3 length: 16 amino acids. Trimming shortened V by 5 bases and J by 0 bases, and 14 bases separated the two germline ends. Germline V gene sequence: CDR1 SEHNR, CDR2 FQNEAQ (reference sequence). The CDR3 spells CASSPRRVDSYNEQFF. For the CDR3, the DNA is TGTGCCAGCAGCCCCCGAAGGGTAGACTCCTACAATGAGCAGTTCTTC.

The chain is built from TRBV19 and TRBJ1-1; possible D gene TRBD1, 6 bases. The CDR3 loop spans 16 amino acids. The germline CDR1 and CDR2 sequences are LNHDA and SQIVND (reference sequence). V was pared by 4 bases and J by 3 bases, with 18 bases between. CDR3 coding DNA: TGTGCCAGTAGTACTCGACAGGATTGGGAGGACACTGAAGCTTTCTTT. Residues: CASSTRQDWEDTEAFF.

The rearrangement joins TRBV29-1 to TRBJ2-7, with D tentatively TRBD1 (6 bases). CDR3 length equals 13 residues. CDR1 and CDR2 (germline): SQVTM, ANQGSEA. V lost 1 base and J 3 bases, leaving 10 bases between the germline ends. The CDR3: CSVEGATGYEQYF. The DNA of the CDR3 is TGCAGCGTTGAAGGTGCGACAGGCTACGAGCAGTACTTC.

The gene calls are TRBV5-1 and TRBJ2-7; TRBD2 agrees at 10 bases. V lost 4 bases and J lost 5; bases outside the gene matches: 12. The CDR3 totals 16 residues. Germline assignment: CDR1 SGHRS and CDR2 YFSETQ. CDR3 sequence: CASSRTTGTSADEQYF. CDR3 DNA: TGCGCCAGCAGCCGAACTACCGGGACTAGCGCGGACGAGCAGTACTTC.

Comment on this clone: Other nucleotide sequences from this sample produce the same CDR3. This chain connects TRBV4-1 to TRBJ2-7; D ambiguous. The V gene's germline CDR1 is MGHRA and CDR2 YSYEKL. V gave up 0 bases and J gave up 3 bases, with 3 bases separating them. The CDR3 has 12 amino acids. The CDR3 DNA sequence: TGCGCCAGCAGCCAAGATGGCTACGAGCAGTACTTC. Translating it yields CASSQDGYEQYF.

CDR3 in amino acids: CAWSRPGPSETQYF. In nucleotides, the CDR3 is TGTGCCTGGAGTCGCCCTGGGCCTTCAGAGACCCAGTACTTC. The V call is TRBV30, the J call TRBJ2-5; D call uncertain. Trimming pared 2 bases from V and 4 bases from J, leaving 14 bases between. The CDR3 has 14 amino acids. Germline V CDR1 and CDR2: GTSNPN, SVGIG (reference sequence).

The gene calls are TRBV27 and TRBJ2-7; 10 positions agree with TRBD1. Germline lookup yields CDR1 MNHEY and CDR2 SMNVEV (reference sequence). The CDR3 runs 13 residues. J was trimmed by 6 bases and V by 6 bases; bases with no gene match: 5. The CDR3 DNA reads TGTGCCAGCAGGGGACAGGGGCTCCTCGAGCAGTACTTC. It encodes CASRGQGLLEQYF.

This rearrangement joins TRBV4-1 to TRBJ1-2; D remains ambiguous. V was pared by 8 bases and J by 4 bases, with 20 bases between. Germline assignment: CDR1 MGHRA and CDR2 YSYEKL. The length of the CDR3 is 15 residues. The CDR3 protein is CASGDGPNHSYGYTF. DNA of the CDR3: TGCGCCAGCGGAGACGGACCAAACCACTCCTATGGCTACACCTTC.

As regards this clone: At one end the junction does not follow the germline gene, possibly because of a read error. The gene calls are TRBV10-3 and TRBJ1-2; no clear D. Germline V gene sequence: CDR1 ENHRY, CDR2 SYGVKD. This CDR3 is 14 amino acids long. CDR3 loop: CAISESTANYGHTF. CDR3 DNA sequence: TGTGCCATCAGTGAGTCTACGGCGAACTATGGCCACACCTTC.

The V call is TRBV28, the J call TRBJ1-2, with 10 bases matching TRBD1. The CDR3 sequence is 17 residues long. The J segment lost 3 bases and the V segment lost 9 bases, leaving 16 bases of the junction unmatched. CDR1 is MDHEN and CDR2 is SYDVKM in the germline V gene. For the CDR3, the DNA is TGTGCCAGTCTAACCCTCAACCCGGGACAGGGGTACTATGGCTACACCTTC. As protein: CASLTLNPGQGYYGYTF.

Concerning this clone: Other DNA sequences in the sample encode the same CDR3. The V call is TRBV6-5, the J call TRBJ1-6; 10 nucleotides align to TRBD1. Germline V CDR1 and CDR2: MNHEY, SVGAGI. The CDR3 is 15 residues long. V lost 5 bases and J lost 8; bases outside the gene matches: 6. CDR3 region: CASSRTGTGDSPLHF. The CDR3 nucleotides read TGTGCCAGCAGTCGCACCGGGACAGGGGATTCACCCCTCCACTTT.

The chain is built from TRBV6-1 and TRBJ2-5; 13 bases line up with TRBD2. With V trimmed by 3 bases and J by 2 bases, 3 bases remained unmatched. The CDR3 is 16 amino acids. Germline values: CDR1 MNHNS, CDR2 SASEGT. CDR3 DNA: TGTGCCAGCAGTGATCAGGGACTAGCGGGGCAAGAGACCCAGTACTTC. Amino acid sequence: CASSDQGLAGQETQYF.

The table lists this clone with a count of one. The chain couples TRBV19 to TRBJ2-1; 10 positions agree with TRBD2. The ends lost 10 bases at V and 4 bases at J; junction bases unmatched: 7. This CDR3 region has 14 residues. In germline, CDR1 is LNHDA, CDR2 SQIVND (reference sequence). DNA of the CDR3: TGTGCCACATCGAGGACTAGCGGATACAATGAGCAGTTCTTC. Translation: CATSRTSGYNEQFF.

The sample holds one count of this clone. As DNA, the CDR3 is TGTGCCAGCAGTGCCAAGGCGGACAGAGGAGTTCACTCTGGGGCCAACGTCCTGACTTTC. Residues: CASSAKADRGVHSGANVLTF. The chain uses TRBV27 and TRBJ2-6; tentative D call: TRBD1 (6 bases). Germline lookup yields CDR1 MNHEY and CDR2 SMNVEV (reference sequence). The CDR3 is 20 amino acids. V was clipped by 5 bases and J by 0 bases, with 23 bases between them.

V gene TRBV5-8 combines with J gene TRBJ2-7; 7 bases fit TRBD1. The trim removed 2 bases at V and 2 bases at J, leaving 4 bases unmatched. CDR1 and CDR2 (germline): SGHTS, YDEGEE. There are 14 residues in the CDR3. The CDR3 sequence is CASSFTGVPYEQYF. CDR3 DNA sequence: TGTGCCAGCAGCTTCACAGGGGTCCCCTACGAGCAGTACTTC.

This chain connects TRBV5-4 to TRBJ2-5, with 7 bases that match TRBD2. This CDR3 contains 15 residues. Trimming took 0 bases from V and 4 from J; bases not matched to a gene: 6. The germline gives CDR1 SGHNT, CDR2 YYREEE (reference sequence). CDR3 bases: TGTGCCAGCAGCTTGGCGGGGAGGGCCCTAGAGACCCAGTACTTC. It encodes CASSLAGRALETQYF.

The chain recombines TRBV7-9 with TRBJ1-2; D call uncertain. Germline-derived CDR1 and CDR2 are SEHNR and FQNEAQ (reference sequence). The V and J ends lost 2 bases and 4 bases respectively, with 8 bases between them. This CDR3 is 13 amino acids long. The CDR3 sequence is CASSLSHGYGYTF. CDR3 DNA sequence: TGTGCCAGCAGCTTAAGCCACGGCTATGGCTACACCTTC.

In this sample, this clone turned up many times. CDR3 sequence: CASSPYDEVTEAFF. DNA for the CDR3: TGTGCCAGCTCACCCTATGACGAGGTGACTGAAGCTTTCTTT. V usage is TRBV18 and J usage is TRBJ1-1; D unresolved. Per the germline V gene, CDR1 is KGHSH and CDR2 is LQKENI. The CDR3 is 14 residues long. Trimming cost V 3 bases and J 5 bases, with 13 bases left between them.